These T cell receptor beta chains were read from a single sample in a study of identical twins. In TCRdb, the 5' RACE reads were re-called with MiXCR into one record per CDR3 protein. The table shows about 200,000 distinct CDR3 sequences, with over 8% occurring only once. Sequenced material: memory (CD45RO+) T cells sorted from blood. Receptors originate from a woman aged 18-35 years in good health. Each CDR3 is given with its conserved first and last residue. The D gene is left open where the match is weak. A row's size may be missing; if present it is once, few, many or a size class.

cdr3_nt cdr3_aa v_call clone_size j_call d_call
TGTGCCAGCAGTCTCGACCGAAAATCTCCTTACGAGCAGTACTTC CASSLDRKSPYEQYF TRBV25-1 . TRBJ2-7 .
TGCGCCAGCAAGGGGTTCACAGATACGCAGTATTTT CASKGFTDTQYF TRBV5-1 . TRBJ2-3 .
TGTGCCAGCTCACCACCGGCCAGCTATGAGCAGTTCTTC CASSPPASYEQFF TRBV18 few TRBJ2-1 .
TGCAGTGCTAGGACCATGCTACTAGCGGGCGCTGAGCAGTACTTC CSARTMLLAGAEQYF TRBV20-1 . TRBJ2-7 TRBD2
TGTGCCAGCAGCTCGGGGGGGGCGGGACACCGTAACACGAACTCCTACGAGCAGTACTTC CASSSGGAGHRNTNSYEQYF TRBV7-6 . TRBJ2-7 TRBD2
TGCAGTGCCAAAGGAGACAGCTACGAGCAGTACTTC CSAKGDSYEQYF TRBV20-1 many TRBJ2-7 .
TGTGCCAGCTCACCGGCGGGACTGTCAGGCTACACCTTC CASSPAGLSGYTF TRBV18 . TRBJ1-2 .
TGCGCCAGCAGCTTGGTAGTAGGGCCCTCCTCTGGGGCCAACGTCCTGACTTTC CASSLVVGPSSGANVLTF TRBV5-1 few TRBJ2-6 .
TGTGCCAGCAGTTACTCGAAAGGTAGAGACATAGAGCAGTACTTC CASSYSKGRDIEQYF TRBV6-5 few TRBJ2-7 .
TGTGCCAGCAGGACCGGAACCGGCTCCTACGAGCAGTACTTC CASRTGTGSYEQYF TRBV3-1 many TRBJ2-7 .
TGTGCCAGCCGATTTTGGTATGGACAGCCCAATGAGCAGTTCTTC CASRFWYGQPNEQFF TRBV27 . TRBJ2-1 .
TGTGCCATCAGCGGTTTTGGGGGGCGCGATGGCTACACCTTC CAISGFGGRDGYTF TRBV10-3 few TRBJ1-2 .
TGTGCCAGCAGCGCCTGGGGGGGCCCTAATCAGCCCCAGCATTTT CASSAWGGPNQPQHF TRBV6-1 . TRBJ1-5 .
TGTGCCAGCAGCTACCAGGGTAATGAAAAACTGTTTTTT CASSYQGNEKLFF TRBV7-8 few TRBJ1-4 .
TGTGCCAGCAGTCTCTTTCGGGAGGGCCGGAAGTACTTC CASSLFREGRKYF TRBV12-3/TRBV12-4 many TRBJ2-7 TRBD2
TGTGCCAGCAGGCCCCCCGGGCAGACCTATGGCTACACCTTC CASRPPGQTYGYTF TRBV2 many TRBJ1-2 .
TGTGCCAGCAGCTTGGACGGGACAGGGTCGTATTCACCCCTCCACTTT CASSLDGTGSYSPLHF TRBV5-6 . TRBJ1-6 TRBD1
TGTGCCAGCACCCGGACAGGGGAAGACGAGCAGTACTTC CASTRTGEDEQYF TRBV7-2 many TRBJ2-7 TRBD1
TGTGCCAGCAGCTTATTTGACGCGTCCTCTGGAAACACCATATATTTT CASSLFDASSGNTIYF TRBV5-5 . TRBJ1-3 .
TGTGCCAGCAGAAAAAGCGGGGGGCCACGGAATGAGCAGTTCTTC CASRKSGGPRNEQFF TRBV5-6 few TRBJ2-1 TRBD2
TGTGCCACCTCGCGGGACTTCCTAACTTATGGCTACACCTTC CATSRDFLTYGYTF TRBV6-2/TRBV6-3 many TRBJ1-2 .
TGTGCCAGCAGCTTAATGAGTAGGAGCGGGGGGAGCACAGATACGCAGTATTTT CASSLMSRSGGSTDTQYF TRBV7-3 few TRBJ2-3 TRBD2
TGTGCCAGCAGGTTACGGACAGGGGGGAACACCGGGGAGCTGTTTTTT CASRLRTGGNTGELFF TRBV12-3/TRBV12-4 few TRBJ2-2 TRBD1
TGCGCCAGCAGGGGCCCCCGTGGGAATGAGCAGTTCTTC CASRGPRGNEQFF TRBV5-1 few TRBJ2-1 .
TGTGCCAGCAGTTACTCCATAGCGGGAGGGCACGGGGAGCTGTTTTTT CASSYSIAGGHGELFF TRBV6-5 few TRBJ2-2 TRBD2
TGTGCCAGCAGCCCGGCTAGCGGGAGCTACAATGAGCAGTTCTTC CASSPASGSYNEQFF TRBV5-5 . TRBJ2-1 TRBD2
TGTGCCAGCAGCTTGGACGGGAGGCCGGCCTACAATGAGCAGTTCTTC CASSLDGRPAYNEQFF TRBV5-5 . TRBJ2-1 TRBD2
TGTGCCAGCAGCTTAGATCAGGGGGCGAGAGATACGCAGTATTTT CASSLDQGARDTQYF TRBV7-8 many TRBJ2-3 TRBD1
TGTGCCAGCAGCTTGGCCGGGACTCCGACCTACGAGCAGTACTTC CASSLAGTPTYEQYF TRBV5-5 . TRBJ2-7 .
TGTGCCAGCAGCTTGAATCTAGCGGATTACAATGAGCAGTTCTTC CASSLNLADYNEQFF TRBV5-5 . TRBJ2-1 TRBD2
TGTGCCAGCAGCGCTCTCTACGAGCAGTACTTC CASSALYEQYF TRBV7-2 few TRBJ2-7 .
TGCAGTGCTAGAGGCGAGACAGGGGTCTCCTACGAGCAGTACTTC CSARGETGVSYEQYF TRBV20-1 many TRBJ2-7 TRBD1
TGTGCCAGCAGCTTAGCGTCGACTAGCCTCAACACCGGGGAGCTGTTTTTT CASSLASTSLNTGELFF TRBV7-8 many TRBJ2-2 TRBD2
TGTGCCAGCAGCGTACTTTCTAGCGGGGGGTCCGAGCAGTACTTC CASSVLSSGGSEQYF TRBV13 . TRBJ2-7 TRBD2
TGCAGTGCTCGATTGTCAGGGGGCGCCGGAGAGACCCAGTACTTC CSARLSGGAGETQYF TRBV20-1 . TRBJ2-5 TRBD1
TGTGCCAGTAGTGTGTCTAACAGGCGCCCGAACACTGAAGCTTTCTTT CASSVSNRRPNTEAFF TRBV19 . TRBJ1-1 .
TGCGCCAGCAGTGAGTCGCGCGGGGGGCGAGGTGAGCAGTTCTTC CASSESRGGRGEQFF TRBV10-1 . TRBJ2-1 TRBD2
TGTGCCAGCAGCTTGGCCGCAGGGGAAGGAAACACCATATATTTT CASSLAAGEGNTIYF TRBV7-9 few TRBJ1-3 .
TGTGCCAGCAGCGCTGATCAACAGGGTAAGGGAACTGAAGCTTTCTTT CASSADQQGKGTEAFF TRBV7-9 . TRBJ1-1 .
TGTGCCAGCAGTCTCCGGTTGGGGAACACTGAAGCTTTCTTT CASSLRLGNTEAFF TRBV27 many TRBJ1-1 .
TGTGCCAGCAGTTACCCTCGCTCTGGGGCCAACGTCCTGACTTTC CASSYPRSGANVLTF TRBV6-5 . TRBJ2-6 .
TGTGCTAGTGTTCTGTATAGCAATCAGCCCCAGCATTTT CASVLYSNQPQHF TRBV12-5 many TRBJ1-5 .
TGTGCCAGCAGCCGGTCTAGCGGGGCTACCTACGAGCAGTACTTC CASSRSSGATYEQYF TRBV3-1 many TRBJ2-7 TRBD2
TGTGCCAGCAGTTTAACAGGGAACGAGCAGTACTTC CASSLTGNEQYF TRBV12-3/TRBV12-4 . TRBJ2-7 .
TGTGCCTGGAGCCGTGAATACAATGAGCAGTTCTTC CAWSREYNEQFF TRBV30 . TRBJ2-1 .